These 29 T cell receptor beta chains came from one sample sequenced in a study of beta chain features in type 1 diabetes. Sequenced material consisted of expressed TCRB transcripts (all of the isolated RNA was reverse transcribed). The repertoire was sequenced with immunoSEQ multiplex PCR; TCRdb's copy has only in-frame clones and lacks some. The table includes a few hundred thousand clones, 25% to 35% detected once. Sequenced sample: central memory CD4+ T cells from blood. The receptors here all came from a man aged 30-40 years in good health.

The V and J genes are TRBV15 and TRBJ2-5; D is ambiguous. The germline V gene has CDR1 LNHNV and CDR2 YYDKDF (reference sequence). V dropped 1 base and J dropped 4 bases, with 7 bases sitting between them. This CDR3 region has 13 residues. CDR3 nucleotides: TGTGCCACCAGCAGAGCAGCCATAGAGACCCAGTACTTC. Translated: CATSRAAIETQYF.

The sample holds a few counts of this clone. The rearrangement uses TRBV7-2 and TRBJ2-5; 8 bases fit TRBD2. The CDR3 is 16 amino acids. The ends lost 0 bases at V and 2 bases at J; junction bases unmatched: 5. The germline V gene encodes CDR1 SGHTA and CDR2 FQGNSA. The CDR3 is CASSLALRGDQETQYF. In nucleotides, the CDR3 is TGTGCCAGCAGCTTAGCGTTGCGGGGGGATCAAGAGACCCAGTACTTC.

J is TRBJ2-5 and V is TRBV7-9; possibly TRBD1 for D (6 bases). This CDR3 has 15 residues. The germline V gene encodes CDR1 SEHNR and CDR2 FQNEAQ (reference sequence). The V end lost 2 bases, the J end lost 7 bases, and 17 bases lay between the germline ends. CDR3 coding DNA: TGTGCCAGCAGCTTAAGTTTCAGGGGCACAGTGACCCAGTACTTC. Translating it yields CASSLSFRGTVTQYF.

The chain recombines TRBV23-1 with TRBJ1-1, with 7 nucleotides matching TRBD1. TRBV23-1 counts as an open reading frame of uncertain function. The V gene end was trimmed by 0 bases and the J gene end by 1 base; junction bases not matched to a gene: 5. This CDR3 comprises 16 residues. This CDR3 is CASSQSQGGSNTEAFF. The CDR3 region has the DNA TGCGCCAGCAGTCAATCTCAGGGGGGGTCGAACACTGAAGCTTTCTTT.

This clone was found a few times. The CDR3 nucleotides read TGTGCCAGCAGCTTAACCGGGACTAGAATTCCAGATACGCAGTATTTT. Protein: CASSLTGTRIPDTQYF. V gene TRBV14 combines with J gene TRBJ2-3; 8 bases line up with TRBD2. CDR1 SGHDN and CDR2 FVKESK come from the germline V gene. The junction had 11 bases not matched to a gene; V was cut back by 5 bases and J by 4 bases. The CDR3 has 16 residues.

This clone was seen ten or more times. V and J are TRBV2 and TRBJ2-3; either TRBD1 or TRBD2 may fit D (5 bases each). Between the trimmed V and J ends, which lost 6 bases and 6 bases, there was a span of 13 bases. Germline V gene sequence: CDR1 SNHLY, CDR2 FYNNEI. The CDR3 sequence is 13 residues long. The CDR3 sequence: CASSRDRGDTQYF. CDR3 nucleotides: TGTGCCAGCAGCCGGGACCGTGGGGATACGCAGTATTTT.

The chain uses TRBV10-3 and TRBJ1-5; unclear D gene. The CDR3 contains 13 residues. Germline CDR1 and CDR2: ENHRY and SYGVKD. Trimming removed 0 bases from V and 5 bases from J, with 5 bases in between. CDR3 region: CAISESKDQPQHF. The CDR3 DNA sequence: TGTGCCATCAGTGAGTCGAAAGATCAGCCCCAGCATTTT.

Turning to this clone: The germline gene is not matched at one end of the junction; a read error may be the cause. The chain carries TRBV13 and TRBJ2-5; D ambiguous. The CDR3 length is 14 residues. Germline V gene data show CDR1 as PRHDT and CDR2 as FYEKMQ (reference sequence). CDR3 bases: TGTGCCAGCAGCCCTCTCCGGAACCAGGAGACCCAGTACTTC. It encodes CASSPLRNQETQYF.

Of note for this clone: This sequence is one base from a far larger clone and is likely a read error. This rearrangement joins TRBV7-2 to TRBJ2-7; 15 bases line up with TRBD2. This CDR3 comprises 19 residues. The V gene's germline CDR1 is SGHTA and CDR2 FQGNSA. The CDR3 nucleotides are TGTGCCATCAGCTCGGGTCGGGGACTAGCGGGAGGCCTCTCCTACGAGCAGTACTTC. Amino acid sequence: CAISSGRGLAGGLSYEQYF.

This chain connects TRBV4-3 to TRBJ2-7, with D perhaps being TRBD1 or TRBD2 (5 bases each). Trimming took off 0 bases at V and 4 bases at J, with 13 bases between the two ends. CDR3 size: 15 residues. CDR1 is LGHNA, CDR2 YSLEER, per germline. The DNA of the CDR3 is TGCGCCAGCAGCCAAGATCGGGGCACAATGTACGAGCAGTACTTC. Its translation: CASSQDRGTMYEQYF.

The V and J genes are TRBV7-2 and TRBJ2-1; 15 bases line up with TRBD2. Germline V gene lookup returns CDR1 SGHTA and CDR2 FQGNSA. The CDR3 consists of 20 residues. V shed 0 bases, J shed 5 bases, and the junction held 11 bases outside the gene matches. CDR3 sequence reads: CASSLAQIGTSGRRDNEQFF. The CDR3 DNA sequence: TGTGCCAGCAGCTTAGCCCAGATCGGGACTAGCGGGAGGCGAGACAATGAGCAGTTCTTC.

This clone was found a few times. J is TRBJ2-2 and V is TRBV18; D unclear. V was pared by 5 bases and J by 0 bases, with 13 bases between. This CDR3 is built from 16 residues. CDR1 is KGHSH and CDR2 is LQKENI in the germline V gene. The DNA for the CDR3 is TGTGCCAGCTCAACACAGCAACCCGCGAACACCGGGGAGCTGTTTTTT. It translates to CASSTQQPANTGELFF.

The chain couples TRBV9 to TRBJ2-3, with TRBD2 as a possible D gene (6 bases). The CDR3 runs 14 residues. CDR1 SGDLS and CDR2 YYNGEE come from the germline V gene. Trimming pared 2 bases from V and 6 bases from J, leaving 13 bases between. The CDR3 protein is CASSVRLGRDTQYF. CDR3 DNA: TGTGCCAGCAGCGTGAGACTAGGGAGGGATACGCAGTATTTT. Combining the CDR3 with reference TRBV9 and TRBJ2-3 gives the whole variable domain DSGVTQTPKHLITATGQRVTLRCSPRSGDLSVYWYQQSLDQGLQFLIQYYNGEERAKGNILERFSAQQFPDLHSELNLSSLELGDSALYFCASSVRLGRDTQYFGPGTRLTVL.

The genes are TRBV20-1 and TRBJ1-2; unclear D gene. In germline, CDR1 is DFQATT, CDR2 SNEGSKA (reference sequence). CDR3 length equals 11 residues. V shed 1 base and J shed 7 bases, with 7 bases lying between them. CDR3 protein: CSARVEGGYTF. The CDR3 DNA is TGCAGTGCTAGAGTTGAGGGTGGCTACACCTTC.

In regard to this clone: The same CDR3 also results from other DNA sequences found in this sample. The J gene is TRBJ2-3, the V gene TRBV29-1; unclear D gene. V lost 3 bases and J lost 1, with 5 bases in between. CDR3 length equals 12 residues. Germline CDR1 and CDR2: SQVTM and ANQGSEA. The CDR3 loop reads CSVDGGTDTQYF. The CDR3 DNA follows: TGCAGCGTTGATGGTGGCACAGATACGCAGTATTTT.

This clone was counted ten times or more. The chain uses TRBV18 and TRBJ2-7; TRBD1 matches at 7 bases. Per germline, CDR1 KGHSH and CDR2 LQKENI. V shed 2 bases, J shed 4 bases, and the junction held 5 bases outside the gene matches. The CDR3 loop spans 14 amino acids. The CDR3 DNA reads TGTGCCAGCTCACCAAAGGGGGCGGGTTACGAGCAGTACTTC. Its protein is CASSPKGAGYEQYF.

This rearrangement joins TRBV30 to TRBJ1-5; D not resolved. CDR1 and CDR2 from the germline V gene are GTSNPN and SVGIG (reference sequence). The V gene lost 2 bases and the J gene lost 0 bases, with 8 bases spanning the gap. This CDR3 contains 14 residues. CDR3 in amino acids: CAWSTGSSNQPQHF. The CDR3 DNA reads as TGTGCCTGGAGTACGGGGTCTAGCAATCAGCCCCAGCATTTT.

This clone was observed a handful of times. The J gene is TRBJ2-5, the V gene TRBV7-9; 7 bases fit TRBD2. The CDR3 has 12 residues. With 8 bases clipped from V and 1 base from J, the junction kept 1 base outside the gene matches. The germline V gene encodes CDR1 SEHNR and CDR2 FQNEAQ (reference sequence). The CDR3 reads CASGGSQETQYF. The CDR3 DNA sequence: TGTGCCAGCGGCGGGAGCCAAGAGACCCAGTACTTC. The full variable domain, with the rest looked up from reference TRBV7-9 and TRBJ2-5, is DTGVSQNPRHKITKRGQNVTFRCDPISEHNRLYWYRQTLGQGPEFLTYFQNEAQLEKSRLLSDRFSAERPKGSFSTLEIQRTEQGDSAMYLCASGGSQETQYFGPGTRLLVL.

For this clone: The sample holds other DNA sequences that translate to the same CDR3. The CDR3 DNA reads TGTGCCTGGAGTTGGACTAGCGGGAGAGATACGCAGTATTTT. It yields the protein CAWSWTSGRDTQYF. The chain is built from TRBV30 and TRBJ2-3; 13 bases are a match to TRBD2. With V trimmed by 2 bases and J by 5 bases, 1 base remained unmatched. The germline V gene encodes CDR1 GTSNPN and CDR2 SVGIG (reference sequence). This CDR3 spans 14 amino acids.

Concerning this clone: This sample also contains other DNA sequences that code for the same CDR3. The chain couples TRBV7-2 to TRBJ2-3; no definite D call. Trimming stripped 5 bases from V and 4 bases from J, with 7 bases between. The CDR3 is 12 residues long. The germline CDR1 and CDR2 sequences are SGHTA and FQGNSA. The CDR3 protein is CASSRRPDTQYF. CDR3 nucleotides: TGTGCCAGCAGCCGGAGACCAGATACGCAGTATTTT.

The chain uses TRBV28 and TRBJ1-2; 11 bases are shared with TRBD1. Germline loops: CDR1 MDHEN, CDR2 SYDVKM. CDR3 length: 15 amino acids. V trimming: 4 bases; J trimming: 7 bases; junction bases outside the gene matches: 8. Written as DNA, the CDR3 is TGTGCCAGCAGTTCTACGGGGACAGGGGGTCGTGGCTACACCTTC. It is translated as CASSSTGTGGRGYTF.

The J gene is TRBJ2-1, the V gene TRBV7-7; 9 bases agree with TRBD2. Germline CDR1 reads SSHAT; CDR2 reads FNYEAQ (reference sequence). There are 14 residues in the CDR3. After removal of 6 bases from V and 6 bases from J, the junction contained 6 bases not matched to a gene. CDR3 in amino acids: CASRETSGSNEQFF. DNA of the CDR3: TGTGCCAGCAGAGAGACTAGCGGCTCCAATGAGCAGTTCTTC. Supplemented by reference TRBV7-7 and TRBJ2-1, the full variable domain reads GAGVSQSPRYKVTKRGQDVTLRCDPISSHATLYWYQQALGQGPEFLTYFNYEAQPDKSGLPSDRFSAERPEGSISTLTIQRTEQRDSAMYRCASRETSGSNEQFFGPGTRLTVL.

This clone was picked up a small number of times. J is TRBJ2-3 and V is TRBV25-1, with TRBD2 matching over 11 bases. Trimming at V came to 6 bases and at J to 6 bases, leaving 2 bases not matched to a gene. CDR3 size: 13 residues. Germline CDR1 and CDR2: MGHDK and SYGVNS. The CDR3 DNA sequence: TGTGCCAGCAGACTAGCGGGAGAGGATACGCAGTATTTT. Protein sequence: CASRLAGEDTQYF. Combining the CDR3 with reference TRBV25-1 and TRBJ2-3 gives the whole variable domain EADIYQTPRYLVIGTGKKITLECSQTMGHDKMYWYQQDPGMELHLIHYSYGVNSTEKGDLSSESTVSRIRTEHFPLTLESARPSHTSQYLCASRLAGEDTQYFGPGTRLTVL.

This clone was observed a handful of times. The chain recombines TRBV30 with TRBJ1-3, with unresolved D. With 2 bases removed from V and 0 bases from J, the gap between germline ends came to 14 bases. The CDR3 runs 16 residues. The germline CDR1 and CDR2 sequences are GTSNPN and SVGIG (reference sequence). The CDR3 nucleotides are TGTGCCTGGAGTACCCCATTGTCCGGCTCTGGAAACACCATATATTTT. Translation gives CAWSTPLSGSGNTIYF. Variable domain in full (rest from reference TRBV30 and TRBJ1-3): SQTIHQWPATLVQPVGSPLSLECTVEGTSNPNLYWYRQAAGRGLQLLFYSVGIGQISSEVPQNLSASRPQDRQFILSSKKLLLSDSGFYLCAWSTPLSGSGNTIYFGEGSWLTVV.

The CDR3: CASSLLGQGAYNEQFF. CDR3 bases: TGTGCCAGCAGCCTCCTGGGACAGGGGGCCTACAATGAGCAGTTCTTC. The J gene is TRBJ2-1, the V gene TRBV7-2, with 11 bases aligning to TRBD1. J was trimmed by 2 bases and V by 5 bases; bases with no gene match: 5. From germline, CDR1 is SGHTA and CDR2 FQGNSA. This CDR3 region has 16 residues.

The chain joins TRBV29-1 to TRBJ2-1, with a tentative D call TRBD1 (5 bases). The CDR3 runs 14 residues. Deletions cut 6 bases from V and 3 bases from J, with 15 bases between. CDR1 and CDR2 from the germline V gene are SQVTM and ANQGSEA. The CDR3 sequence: CSVDPFTGYNEQFF. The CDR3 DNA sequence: TGCAGCGTGGATCCGTTTACAGGCTACAATGAGCAGTTCTTC.

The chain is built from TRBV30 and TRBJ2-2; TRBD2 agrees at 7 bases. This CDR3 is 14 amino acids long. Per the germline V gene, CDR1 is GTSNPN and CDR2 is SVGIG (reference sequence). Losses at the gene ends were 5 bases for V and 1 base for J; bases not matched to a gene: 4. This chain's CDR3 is CAWQAGMNTGELFF. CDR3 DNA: TGTGCCTGGCAAGCGGGAATGAACACCGGGGAGCTGTTTTTT.

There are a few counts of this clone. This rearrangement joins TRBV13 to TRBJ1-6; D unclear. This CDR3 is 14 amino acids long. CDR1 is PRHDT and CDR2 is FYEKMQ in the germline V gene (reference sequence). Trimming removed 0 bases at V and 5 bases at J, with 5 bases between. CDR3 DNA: TGTGCCAGCAGCTTAGGGTTGAATAATTCACCCCTCCACTTT. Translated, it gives CASSLGLNNSPLHF.

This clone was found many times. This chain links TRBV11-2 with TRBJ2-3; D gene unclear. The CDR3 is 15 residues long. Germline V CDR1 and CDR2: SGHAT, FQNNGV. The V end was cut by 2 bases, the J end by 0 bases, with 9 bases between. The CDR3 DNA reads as TGTGCCAGCAGCTTACTGTTAGCTAGCACAGATACGCAGTATTTT. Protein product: CASSLLLASTDTQYF. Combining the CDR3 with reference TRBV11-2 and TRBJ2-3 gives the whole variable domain EAGVAQSPRYKIIEKRQSVAFWCNPISGHATLYWYQQILGQGPKLLIQFQNNGVVDDSQLPKDRFSAERLKGVDSTLKIQPAKLEDSAVYLCASSLLLASTDTQYFGPGTRLTVL.